The clone carrying this TCR beta chain was recorded a few times. Its antigen is not known. This record comes from a study of cytotoxic CD8 clonotypes in ibrutinib-treated CLL. Notes on the study in general: Researchers report that baseline clonality outpaced age-matched healthy donors and tracked circulating CD8+ T-cell counts. Ibrutinib response saw clonality rise, and progression saw it return toward baseline.

The targeted sequencing depth was 1 in 200,000 to 1 in 1 million T cells. TCRdb's copy holds only in-frame clones and misses some; the assay was immunoSEQ multiplex PCR. The data hold hundreds of thousands of clones, with 80% observed a single time. V was clipped by 2 bases and J by 6 bases, with 14 bases between them. This CDR3 is built from 15 residues. The germline CDR1 and CDR2 sequences are SGHRS and YFSETQ. The source is a human donor with chronic lymphocytic leukemia. The chain carries TRBV5-1 and TRBJ1-4; D is perhaps TRBD1 (6 bases). The sample was PBMCs, taken before ibrutinib treatment. The CDR3 DNA sequence: TGCGCCAGCAGCTTCACAGGGAGAGGGGATGAAAAACTGTTTTTT. Its translation: CASSFTGRGDEKLFF.